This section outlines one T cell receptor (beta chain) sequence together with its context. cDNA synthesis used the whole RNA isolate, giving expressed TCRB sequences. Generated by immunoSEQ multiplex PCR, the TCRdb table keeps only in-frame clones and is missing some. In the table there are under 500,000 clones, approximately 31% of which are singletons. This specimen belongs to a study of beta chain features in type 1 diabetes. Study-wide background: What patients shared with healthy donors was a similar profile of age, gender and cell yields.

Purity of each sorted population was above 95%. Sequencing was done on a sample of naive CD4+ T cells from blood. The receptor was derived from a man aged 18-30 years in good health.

The CDR3 sequence: CAWSVGPGTINEKLFF. The CDR3 coding sequence is TGTGCCTGGAGTGTAGGCCCAGGAACAATTAATGAAAAACTGTTTTTT. The chain has TRBV30 and TRBJ1-4; D is ambiguous. The germline gives CDR1 GTSNPN, CDR2 SVGIG (reference sequence). The CDR3 is 16 amino acids. V shed 0 bases and J shed 4 bases, with 15 bases lying between them.